The T cell receptor beta chain described here comes from a study of CD4 T cells in relation to SARS-CoV-2 and coronaviruses. Turning to the study itself: The restricting HLA molecule for shared crossreactive spike epitopes was mapped.

CD4+ T cells from unexposed donors were obtained before the COVID-19 pandemic (2011-2018). Isolation of CD4+ T cells took place after roughly nine days in culture. Unexposed-donor CD4+ T cells were probed with SARS-CoV-2 S/N and four cold-coronavirus spikes, cells permitting. Some 1.9 million PBMCs per well were cultured with approximately 10 IU/ml IL-2. The method was immunoSEQ multiplex PCR; TCRdb's version includes in-frame clones alone and lacks a portion of them. The sample yields roughly 30,000 clones, over 60% seen once. Points on this clone: Antigen: not known.

The sample comprised CD4+ T cells from PBMCs, cultured in vitro. The clonotype comes from a human donor in good health.

In DNA form, the CDR3 reads TGCGCCAGCAGCTTGGCGCCGGGGACGGGATACTACGAGCAGTACTTC. It is translated as CASSLAPGTGYYEQYF. The chain has TRBV5-1 and TRBJ2-7; the D gene could be TRBD1 or TRBD2 (5 bases each). CDR1 is SGHRS and CDR2 is YFSETQ in the germline V gene. V lost 0 bases and J 3 bases, leaving 16 bases between the germline ends. The CDR3 is 16 amino acids.